The sequence of this T cell receptor (beta chain) was determined in a study of T cell responses to AZD1222 COVID-19 vaccine. Background on the study: Investigators merged groups given second doses at roughly 4 or roughly 12 weeks. Study observations and caveats: Across the whole spike, CD4 TCRs peaked at regions 160-218 and 743-854.

The CDR3 runs to 12 residues. V dropped 5 bases and J dropped 11 bases, with 15 bases sitting between them. Germline V CDR1 and CDR2: MDHEN, SYDVKM. Clones were sequenced by immunoSEQ multiplex PCR, and TCRdb holds only the in-frame ones, with some missing. The sample lists about 110,000 clones; 65% to 90% were seen once. Notes on this clone: As yet, its antigen is unknown.

The chain uses TRBV28 and TRBJ1-1; weak D call: TRBD1 (5 bases). The TCR comes from an adult in good health. The material sequenced was peripheral blood, taken on day 0 of AZD1222 vaccination. This CDR3 is CASSPRVGSAFF. CDR3 bases: TGTGCCAGCAGTCCCAGGGTTGGCTCGGCTTTCTTT. Looking up the rest from reference TRBV28 and TRBJ1-1 gives the full variable domain: DVKVTQSSRYLVKRTGEKVFLECVQDMDHENMFWYRQDPGLGLRLIYFSYDVKMKEKGDIPEGYSVSREKKERFSLILESASTNQTSMYLCASSPRVGSAFFGQGTRLTVV.